This T cell receptor beta chain was profiled in a study of T cell responses to AZD1222 COVID-19 vaccine. The length of the CDR3 is 17 residues. Trimming shortened V by 2 bases and J by 4 bases, and 15 bases separated the two germline ends. Germline CDR1 is SGHNT and CDR2 is YENEEA. TCRdb keeps only in-frame clones here, not all; method: immunoSEQ multiplex PCR. The data hold about 140,000 clones, with 85% to 95% observed a single time. This TCR was recovered from an adult in good health. The chain couples TRBV11-3 to TRBJ1-6; D perhaps matches TRBD1 (5 bases). The source material was peripheral blood, sampled on day 0 of AZD1222 vaccination. The CDR3: CASSLLLGLGYNSPLHF. CDR3 in DNA: TGTGCCAGCAGCTTACTCCTGGGGCTTGGGTATAATTCACCCCTCCACTTT.